This entry is about one T cell receptor beta chain. Its antigen is currently not known. Base qualities were left out, and no much larger clone turns up one base away. The immunoSEQ Assay, a bias-controlled multiplex PCR, was used to amplify TCRbeta CDR3 regions from genomic DNA. The authors processed their data as follows. The number of nucleated cells in each sample was estimated by amplification of reference gene primers within the assay. To quantify the absolute abundance of each unique TCRbeta CDR3 rearrangement, sequence reads were collapsed and filtered. For each sample, productive Simpson clonality was calculated as the square root of Simpson's diversity index over productive rearrangements. This is the immuneACCESS table as TCRdb keeps it, with only in-frame sequences that have V and J called. A part of the clones is gone; compared with another copy, unresolved V genes explain less than half, and the rest is unexplained. V and J calls and clone size are as listed in that table; D and trimming were resolved from the DNA. The sample table records a few hundred thousand clones; around 90% of these occur just once. Jointly, the top ten make up approximately 6% of the sample.

This entry comes from a study of blood T cell repertoires in COVID-19 (dated by TCRdb to the early 2020s). Looking at the study overall: Samples covering the acute and convalescent phases of COVID-19 were provided by collaborators in the United States, Italy and Spain. The prospective study material was composed of cDNA or gDNA derived from T cells, B-cell-depleted T cells, or PBMCs. Deeply sampled blood TCRbeta repertoires from subjects exposed to, actively infected with, or recovered from COVID-19 were included in the dataset. The repertoires were released in a freely available public database meant as a resource for research on the immune response to SARS-CoV-2. Samples were obtained from the ongoing ImmuneRACE study (first 160 participants) and from 1,254 subjects provided by 6 global collaborators. Sample metadata almost always included a de-identified subject ID, COVID-19 status, age in years and sex. Where available, HLA class I and class II types were taken from metadata supplied by the sample provider and were not determined by assay-based typing.

The CDR3, cysteine through phenylalanine, is 17 amino acids long. Here the CDR3 DNA is all that survives: 51 bases in frame from base 1. Looking up the germline V gene (reference sequence) yields CDR1 PRHDT and CDR2 FYEKMQ. Cut back by 3 bases and 0 bases, the V and J ends lie 15 bases apart. In Seattle, one collaborating source enrolled patients while the infection was active and tracked those patients longitudinally over the course of disease. Collaborating institutions collected whole blood in K2EDTA tubes following their own protocols. Collaborator samples were shipped for TCRbeta analysis as frozen whole blood, isolated PBMCs, or DNA extracted from either sample type. General study outcomes and caveats: The quantity of clinical and demographic metadata differed by source and by participant and was supplied without curation.

Recombination linked TRBV13 to TRBJ2-1; there is no confident call for the D gene. Sequenced material: peripheral blood. This receptor was obtained from a woman in her fifties or sixties with COVID-19, enrolled during active disease. The DNA reads TGTGCCAGCAGCTTCGCCCGGGTTCCAAGCTCCTACAATGAGCAGTTCTTC. Translated, it gives CASSFARVPSSYNEQFF.